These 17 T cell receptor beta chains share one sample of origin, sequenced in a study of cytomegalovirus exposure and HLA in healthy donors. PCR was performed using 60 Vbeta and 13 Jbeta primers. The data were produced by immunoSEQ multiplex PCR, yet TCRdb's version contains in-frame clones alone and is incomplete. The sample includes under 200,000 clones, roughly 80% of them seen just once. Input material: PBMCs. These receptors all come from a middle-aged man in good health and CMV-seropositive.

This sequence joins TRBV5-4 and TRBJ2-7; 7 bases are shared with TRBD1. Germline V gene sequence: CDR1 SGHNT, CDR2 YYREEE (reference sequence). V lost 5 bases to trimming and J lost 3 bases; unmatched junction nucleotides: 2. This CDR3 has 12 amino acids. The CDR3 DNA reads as TGTGCCAGCAGTCGGACAGGCTACGAGCAGTACTTC. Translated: CASSRTGYEQYF.

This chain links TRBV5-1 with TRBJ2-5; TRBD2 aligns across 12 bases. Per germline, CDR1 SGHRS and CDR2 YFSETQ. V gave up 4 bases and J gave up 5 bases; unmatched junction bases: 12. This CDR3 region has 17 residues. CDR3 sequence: CASSDRRLAGVLETQYF. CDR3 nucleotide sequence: TGCGCCAGCAGCGACCGGAGACTAGCGGGAGTGCTTGAGACCCAGTACTTC.

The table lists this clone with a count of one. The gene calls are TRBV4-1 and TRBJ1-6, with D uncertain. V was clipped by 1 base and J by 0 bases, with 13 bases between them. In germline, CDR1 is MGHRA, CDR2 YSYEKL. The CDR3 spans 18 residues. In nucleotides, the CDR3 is TGCGCCAGCAGCCAAGCTCCAGGTGTTTTCTCCTATAATTCACCCCTCCACTTT. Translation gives CASSQAPGVFSYNSPLHF.

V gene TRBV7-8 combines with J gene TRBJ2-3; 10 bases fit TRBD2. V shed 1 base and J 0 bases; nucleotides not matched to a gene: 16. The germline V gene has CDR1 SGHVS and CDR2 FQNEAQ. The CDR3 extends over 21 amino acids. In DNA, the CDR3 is TGTGCCAGCAGCTTAGTGGGGAGGGGGATTGGGACTAGCGTAAGCACAGATACGCAGTATTTT. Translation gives CASSLVGRGIGTSVSTDTQYF.

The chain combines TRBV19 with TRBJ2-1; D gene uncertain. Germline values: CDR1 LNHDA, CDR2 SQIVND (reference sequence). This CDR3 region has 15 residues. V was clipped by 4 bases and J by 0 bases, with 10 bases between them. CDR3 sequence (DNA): TGTGCCAGTAGTACCCACTTAAGCTCCTACAATGAGCAGTTCTTC. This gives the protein CASSTHLSSYNEQFF.

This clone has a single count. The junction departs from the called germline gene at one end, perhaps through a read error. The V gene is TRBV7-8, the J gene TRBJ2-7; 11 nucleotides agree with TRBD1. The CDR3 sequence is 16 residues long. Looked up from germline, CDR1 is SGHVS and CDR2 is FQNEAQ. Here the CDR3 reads CASSFHMDRGRGGQDF. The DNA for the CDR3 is TGTGCCAGCAGCTTCCATATGGACAGGGGGCGCGGAGGACAGGACTTC. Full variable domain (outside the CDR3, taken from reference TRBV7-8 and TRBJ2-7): GAGVSQSPRYKVAKRGQDVALRCDPISGHVSLFWYQQALGQGPEFLTYFQNEAQLDKSGLPSDRFFAERPEGSVSTLKIQRTQQEDSAVYLCASSFHMDRGRGGQDFGPGTRLTVT.

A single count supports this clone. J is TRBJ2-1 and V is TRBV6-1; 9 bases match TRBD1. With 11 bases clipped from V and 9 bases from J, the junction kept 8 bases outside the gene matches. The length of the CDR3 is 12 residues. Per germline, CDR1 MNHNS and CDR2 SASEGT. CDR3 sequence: CAGRDRAPEQFF. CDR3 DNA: TGTGCCGGCCGGGACAGGGCCCCTGAGCAGTTCTTC.

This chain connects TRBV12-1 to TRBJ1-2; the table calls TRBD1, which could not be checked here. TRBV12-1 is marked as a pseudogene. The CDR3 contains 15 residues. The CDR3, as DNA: TGTGCCAGCAGCCCCGGGGGAGGAGCAGGGGGTGGCTACACCTTC. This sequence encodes CASSPGGGAGGGYTF.

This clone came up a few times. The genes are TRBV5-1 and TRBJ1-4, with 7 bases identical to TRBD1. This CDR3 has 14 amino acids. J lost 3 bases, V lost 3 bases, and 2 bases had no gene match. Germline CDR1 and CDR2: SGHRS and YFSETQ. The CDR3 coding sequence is TGCGCCAGCAGCTCGGGACAGCCTAATGAAAAACTGTTTTTT. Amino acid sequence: CASSSGQPNEKLFF.

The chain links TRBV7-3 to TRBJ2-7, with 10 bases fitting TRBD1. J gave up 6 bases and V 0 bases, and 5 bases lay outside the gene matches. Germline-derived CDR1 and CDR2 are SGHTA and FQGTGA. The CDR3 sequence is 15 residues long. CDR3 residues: CASSLTPGTGVEQYF. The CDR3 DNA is TGTGCCAGCAGCTTAACCCCCGGGACAGGGGTCGAGCAGTACTTC.

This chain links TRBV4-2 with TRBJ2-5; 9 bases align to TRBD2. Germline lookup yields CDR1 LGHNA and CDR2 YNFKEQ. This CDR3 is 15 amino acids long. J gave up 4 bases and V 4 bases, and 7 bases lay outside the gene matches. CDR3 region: CASSRASGTGETQYF. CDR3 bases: TGTGCCAGCAGCCGAGCTAGCGGGACGGGAGAGACCCAGTACTTC.

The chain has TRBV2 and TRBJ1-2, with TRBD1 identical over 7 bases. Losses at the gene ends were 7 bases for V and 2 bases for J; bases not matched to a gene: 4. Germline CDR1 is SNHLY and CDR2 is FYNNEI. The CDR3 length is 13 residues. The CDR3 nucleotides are TGTGCCAGCACCATACAGGGGAACTATGGCTACACCTTC. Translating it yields CASTIQGNYGYTF. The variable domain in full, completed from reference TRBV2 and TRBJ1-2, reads EPEVTQTPSHQVTQMGQEVILRCVPISNHLYFYWYRQILGQKVEFLVSFYNNEISEKSEIFDDQFSVERPDGSNFTLKIRSTKLEDSAMYFCASTIQGNYGYTFGSGTRLTVV.

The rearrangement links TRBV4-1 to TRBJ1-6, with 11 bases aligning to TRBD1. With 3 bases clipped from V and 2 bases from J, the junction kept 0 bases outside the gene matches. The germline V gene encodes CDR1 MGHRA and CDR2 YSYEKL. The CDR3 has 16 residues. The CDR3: CASSQGQGAYNSPLHF. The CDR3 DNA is TGCGCCAGCAGCCAGGGACAGGGGGCCTATAATTCACCCCTCCACTTT.

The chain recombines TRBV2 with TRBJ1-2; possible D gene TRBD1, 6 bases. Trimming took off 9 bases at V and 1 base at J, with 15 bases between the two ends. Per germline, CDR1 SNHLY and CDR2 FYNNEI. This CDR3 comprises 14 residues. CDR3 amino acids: CASDRQAINYGYTF. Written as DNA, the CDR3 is TGTGCCAGTGACCGACAGGCGATTAACTATGGCTACACCTTC.

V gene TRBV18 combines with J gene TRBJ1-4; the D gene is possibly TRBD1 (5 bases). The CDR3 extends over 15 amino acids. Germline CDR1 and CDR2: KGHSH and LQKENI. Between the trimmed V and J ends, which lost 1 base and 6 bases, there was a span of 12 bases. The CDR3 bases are TGTGCCAGCTCACCACAAGGTGGAGGGGATGAAAAACTGTTTTTT. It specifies CASSPQGGGDEKLFF. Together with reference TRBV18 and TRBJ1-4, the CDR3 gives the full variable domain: NAGVMQNPRHLVRRRGQEARLRCSPMKGHSHVYWYRQLPEEGLKFMVYLQKENIIDESGMPKERFSAEFPKEGPSILRIQQVVRGDSAAYFCASSPQGGGDEKLFFGSGTQLSVL.

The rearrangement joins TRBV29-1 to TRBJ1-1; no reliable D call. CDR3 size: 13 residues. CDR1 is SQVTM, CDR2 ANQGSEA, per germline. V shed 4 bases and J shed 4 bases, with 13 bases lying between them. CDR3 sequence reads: CSVAGSSSTEAFF. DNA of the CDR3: TGCAGCGTTGCGGGGAGTTCTAGCACTGAAGCTTTCTTT.

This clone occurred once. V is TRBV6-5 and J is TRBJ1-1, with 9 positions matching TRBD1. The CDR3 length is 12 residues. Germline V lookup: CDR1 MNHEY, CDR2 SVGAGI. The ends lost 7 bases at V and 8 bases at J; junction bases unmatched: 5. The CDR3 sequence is CASNAGQGEAFF. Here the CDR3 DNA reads TGTGCCAGCAACGCAGGACAGGGGGAAGCTTTCTTT.